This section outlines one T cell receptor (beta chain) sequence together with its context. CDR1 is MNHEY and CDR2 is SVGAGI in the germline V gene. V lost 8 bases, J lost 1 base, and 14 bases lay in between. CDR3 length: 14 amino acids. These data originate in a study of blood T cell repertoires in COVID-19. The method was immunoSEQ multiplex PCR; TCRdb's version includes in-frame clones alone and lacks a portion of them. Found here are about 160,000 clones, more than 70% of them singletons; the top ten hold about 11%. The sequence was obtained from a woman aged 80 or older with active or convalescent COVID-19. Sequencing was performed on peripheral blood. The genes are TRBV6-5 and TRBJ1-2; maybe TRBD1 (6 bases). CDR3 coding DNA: TGTGCCAGCGGCGGACAAGGGGGTAACTATGGCTACACCTTC. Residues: CASGGQGGNYGYTF.